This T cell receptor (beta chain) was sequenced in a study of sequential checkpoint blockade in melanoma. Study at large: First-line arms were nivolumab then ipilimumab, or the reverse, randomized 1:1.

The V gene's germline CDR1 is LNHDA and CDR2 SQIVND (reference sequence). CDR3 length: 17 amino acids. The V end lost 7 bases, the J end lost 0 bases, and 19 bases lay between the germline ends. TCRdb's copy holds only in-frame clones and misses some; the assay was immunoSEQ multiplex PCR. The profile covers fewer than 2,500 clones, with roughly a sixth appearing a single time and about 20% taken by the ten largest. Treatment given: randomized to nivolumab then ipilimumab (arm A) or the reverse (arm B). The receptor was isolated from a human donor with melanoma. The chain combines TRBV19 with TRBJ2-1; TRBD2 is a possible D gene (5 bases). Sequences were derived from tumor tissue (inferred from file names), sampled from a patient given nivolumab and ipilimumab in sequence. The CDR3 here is CASTSGRFPLSYNEQFF. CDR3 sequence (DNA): TGTGCCAGTACCAGCGGACGGTTTCCCCTCTCCTACAATGAGCAGTTCTTC.